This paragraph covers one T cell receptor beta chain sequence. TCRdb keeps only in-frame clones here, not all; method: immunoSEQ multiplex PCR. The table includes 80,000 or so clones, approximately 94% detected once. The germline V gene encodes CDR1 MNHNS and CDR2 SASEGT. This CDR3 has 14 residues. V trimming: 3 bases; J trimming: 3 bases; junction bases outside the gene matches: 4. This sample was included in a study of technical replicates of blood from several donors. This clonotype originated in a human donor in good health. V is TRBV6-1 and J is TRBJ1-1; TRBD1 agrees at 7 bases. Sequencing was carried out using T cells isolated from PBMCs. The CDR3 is CASSEVDRDTEAFF. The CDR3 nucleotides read TGTGCCAGCAGTGAGGTAGACAGGGACACTGAAGCTTTCTTT.